The clone carrying this TCR beta chain was recorded a few times. Antigen unknown. PCR primers comprised 60 Vbeta and 13 Jbeta primers. Profiled with immunoSEQ multiplex PCR; TCRdb holds only in-frame clones, not every one. The sample carries over 150,000 clones, 70% to 80% recorded once. Germline lookup yields CDR1 ENHRY and CDR2 SYGVKD. The CDR3 has 14 amino acids. The ends were cut back, 3 bases at V and 1 base at J, with 9 bases in the middle. The entry originates in a study of cytomegalovirus exposure and HLA in healthy donors. Overall study findings and caveats: The study had only CMV serostatus as immune exposure information. For most subjects, TCR beta sequences were reported to predict HLA-A and HLA-B alleles with accuracy. One cluster of highly shared sequence variants probably arose as a sequencing artifact. The authors later found HLA-associated TCR beta chains more clonally expanded than equally common others.

The chain carries TRBV10-3 and TRBJ1-1; no reliable D call. Sequencing was done on a sample of PBMCs. This sequence originates from a woman aged 55-69 years in good health and CMV-seropositive. The CDR3 spells CAISDGARNTEAFF. As DNA, the CDR3 is TGTGCCATCAGTGACGGAGCCCGGAACACTGAAGCTTTCTTT.